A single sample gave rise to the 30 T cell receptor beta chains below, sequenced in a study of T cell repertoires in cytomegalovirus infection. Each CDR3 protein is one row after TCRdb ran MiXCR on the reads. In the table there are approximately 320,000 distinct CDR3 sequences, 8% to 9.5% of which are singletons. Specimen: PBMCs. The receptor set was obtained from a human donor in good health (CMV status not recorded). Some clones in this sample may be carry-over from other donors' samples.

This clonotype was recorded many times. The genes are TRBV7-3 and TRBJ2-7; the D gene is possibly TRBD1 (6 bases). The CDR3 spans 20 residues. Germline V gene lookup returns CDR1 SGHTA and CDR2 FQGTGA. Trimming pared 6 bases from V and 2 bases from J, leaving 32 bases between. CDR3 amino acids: CASSQRLEQGLKSGPYEQYF. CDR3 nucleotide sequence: TGTGCCAGCAGTCAGAGGTTAGAGCAGGGGCTGAAGTCTGGCCCCTACGAGCAGTACTTC.

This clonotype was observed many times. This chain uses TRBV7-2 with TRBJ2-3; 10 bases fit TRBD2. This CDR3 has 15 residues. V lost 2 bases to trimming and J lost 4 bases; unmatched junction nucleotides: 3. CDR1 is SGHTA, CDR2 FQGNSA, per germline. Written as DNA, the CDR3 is TGTGCCAGCAGCTTAAGCGGGGGGGCCGCAGATACGCAGTATTTT. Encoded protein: CASSLSGGAADTQYF.

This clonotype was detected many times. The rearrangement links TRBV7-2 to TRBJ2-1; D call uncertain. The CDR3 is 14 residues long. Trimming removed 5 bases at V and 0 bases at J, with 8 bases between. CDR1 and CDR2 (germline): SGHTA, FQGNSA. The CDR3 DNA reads TGTGCCAGCAGCGTCGCGAGCTCCTACAATGAGCAGTTCTTC. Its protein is CASSVASSYNEQFF.

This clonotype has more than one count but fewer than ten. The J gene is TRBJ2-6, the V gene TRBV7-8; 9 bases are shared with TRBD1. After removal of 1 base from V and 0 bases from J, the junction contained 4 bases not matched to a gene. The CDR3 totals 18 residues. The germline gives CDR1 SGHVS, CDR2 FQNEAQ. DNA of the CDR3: TGTGCCAGCAGCTTAGGGTACAGGGGGCCCTCTGGGGCCAACGTCCTGACTTTC. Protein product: CASSLGYRGPSGANVLTF.

The CDR3 nucleotides are TGTGCCAGCAGCTTGGATTGGGGGTCCTACACCGGGGAGCTGTTTTTT. It translates to CASSLDWGSYTGELFF. The chain recombines TRBV5-6 with TRBJ2-2; D possibly matches TRBD1 or TRBD2 (5 bases each). The V end lost 0 bases, the J end lost 3 bases, and 12 bases lay between the germline ends. The CDR3 has 16 amino acids. Germline values: CDR1 SGHDT, CDR2 YYEEEE.

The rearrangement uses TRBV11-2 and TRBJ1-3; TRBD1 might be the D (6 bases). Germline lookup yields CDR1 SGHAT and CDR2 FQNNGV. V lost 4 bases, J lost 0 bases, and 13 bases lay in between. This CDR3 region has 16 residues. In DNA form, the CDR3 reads TGTGCCAGCAGCTCCTTAGGGGGGTACTCTGGAAACACCATATATTTT. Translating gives CASSSLGGYSGNTIYF.

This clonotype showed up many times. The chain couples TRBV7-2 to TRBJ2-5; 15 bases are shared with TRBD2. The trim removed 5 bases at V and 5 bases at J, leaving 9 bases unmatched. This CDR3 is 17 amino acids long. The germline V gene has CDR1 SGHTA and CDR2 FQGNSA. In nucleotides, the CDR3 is TGTGCCAGCAGCCCTACGGGACTAGCGGGGGGCGTGGAGACCCAGTACTTC. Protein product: CASSPTGLAGGVETQYF.

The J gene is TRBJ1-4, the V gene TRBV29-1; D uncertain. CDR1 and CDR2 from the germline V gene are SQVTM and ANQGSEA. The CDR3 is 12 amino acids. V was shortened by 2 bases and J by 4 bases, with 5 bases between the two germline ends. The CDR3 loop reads CSVEMVNEKLFF. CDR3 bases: TGCAGCGTTGAAATGGTTAATGAAAAACTGTTTTTT.

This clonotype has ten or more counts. In DNA form, the CDR3 reads TGCAGTGCTAGCGGACCTGGGGGCCAGTATAACACTGAAGCTTTCTTT. Protein: CSASGPGGQYNTEAFF. The rearrangement links TRBV20-1 to TRBJ1-1; weak D call: TRBD1 (6 bases). Trimming left V 3 bases short and J 2 bases short, with 19 bases between. The CDR3 totals 16 residues. Germline V gives CDR1 DFQATT, CDR2 SNEGSKA (reference sequence).

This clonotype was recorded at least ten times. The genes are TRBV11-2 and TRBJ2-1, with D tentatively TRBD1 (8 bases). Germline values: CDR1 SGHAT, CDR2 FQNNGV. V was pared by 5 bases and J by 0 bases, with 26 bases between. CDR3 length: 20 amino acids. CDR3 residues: CASSADRATSAQSSYNEQFF. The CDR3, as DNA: TGTGCCAGCAGCGCGGACAGGGCAACTAGCGCTCAAAGCTCCTACAATGAGCAGTTCTTC.

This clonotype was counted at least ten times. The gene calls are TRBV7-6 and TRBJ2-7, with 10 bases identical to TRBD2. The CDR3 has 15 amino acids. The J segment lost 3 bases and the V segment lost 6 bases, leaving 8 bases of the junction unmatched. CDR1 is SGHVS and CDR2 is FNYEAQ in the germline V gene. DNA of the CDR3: TGTGCCAGCAGGACCACTAGCGGGAAAGACTACGAGCAGTACTTC. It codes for CASRTTSGKDYEQYF.

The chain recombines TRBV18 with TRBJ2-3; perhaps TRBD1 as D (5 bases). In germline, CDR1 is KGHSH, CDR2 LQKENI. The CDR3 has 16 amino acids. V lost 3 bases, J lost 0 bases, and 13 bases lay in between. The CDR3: CASSPLNQGSTDTQYF. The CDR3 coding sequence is TGTGCCAGCTCACCGCTTAACCAGGGTAGCACAGATACGCAGTATTTT.

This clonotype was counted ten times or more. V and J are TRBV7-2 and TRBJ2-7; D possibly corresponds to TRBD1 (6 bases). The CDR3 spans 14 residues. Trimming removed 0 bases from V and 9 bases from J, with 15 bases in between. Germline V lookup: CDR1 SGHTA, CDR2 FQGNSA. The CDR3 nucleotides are TGTGCCAGCAGCTTAGCTTGGGACACCCCGAGGCAGTACTTC. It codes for CASSLAWDTPRQYF.

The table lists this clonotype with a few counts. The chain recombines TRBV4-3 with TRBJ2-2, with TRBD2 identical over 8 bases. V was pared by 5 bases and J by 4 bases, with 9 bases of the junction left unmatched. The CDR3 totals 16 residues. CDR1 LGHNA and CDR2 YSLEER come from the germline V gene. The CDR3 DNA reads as TGCGCCAGCAGCTCCAGAGCGGGGGTGACCACCGGGGAGCTGTTTTTT. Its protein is CASSSRAGVTTGELFF.

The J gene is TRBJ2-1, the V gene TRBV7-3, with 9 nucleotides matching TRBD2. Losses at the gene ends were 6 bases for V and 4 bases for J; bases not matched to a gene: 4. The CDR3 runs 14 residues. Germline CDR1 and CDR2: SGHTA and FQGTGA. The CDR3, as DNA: TGTGCCAGCAGTATTAGCGGGAGTTACAATGAGCAGTTCTTC. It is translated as CASSISGSYNEQFF.

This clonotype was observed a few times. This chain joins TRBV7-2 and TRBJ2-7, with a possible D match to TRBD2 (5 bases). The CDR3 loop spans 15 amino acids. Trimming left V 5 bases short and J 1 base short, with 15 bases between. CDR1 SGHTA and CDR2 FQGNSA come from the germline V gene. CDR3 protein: CASSNRGEGSYEQYF. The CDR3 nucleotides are TGTGCCAGCAGCAACCGAGGTGAGGGTTCCTACGAGCAGTACTTC.

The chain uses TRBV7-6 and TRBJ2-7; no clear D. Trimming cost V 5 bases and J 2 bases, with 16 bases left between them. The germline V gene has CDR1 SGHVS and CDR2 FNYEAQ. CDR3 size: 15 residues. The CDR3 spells CASSPRGSGAYEQYF. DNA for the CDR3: TGTGCCAGCAGCCCCCGTGGCAGTGGGGCCTACGAGCAGTACTTC. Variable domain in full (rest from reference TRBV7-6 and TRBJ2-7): GAGVSQSPRYKVTKRGQDVALRCDPISGHVSLYWYRQALGQGPEFLTYFNYEAQQDKSGLPNDRFSAERPEGSISTLTIQRTEQRDSAMYRCASSPRGSGAYEQYFGPGTRLTVT.

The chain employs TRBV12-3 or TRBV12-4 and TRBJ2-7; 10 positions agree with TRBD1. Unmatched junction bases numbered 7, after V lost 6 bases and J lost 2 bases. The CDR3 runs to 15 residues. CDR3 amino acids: CASSPRTGGAYEQYF. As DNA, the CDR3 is TGTGCCAGCAGCCCCCGGACAGGGGGGGCCTACGAGCAGTACTTC.

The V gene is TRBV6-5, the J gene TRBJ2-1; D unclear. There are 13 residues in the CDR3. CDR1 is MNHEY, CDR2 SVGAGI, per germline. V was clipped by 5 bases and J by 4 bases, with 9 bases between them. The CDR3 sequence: CASSTLGYNEQFF. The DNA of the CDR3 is TGTGCCAGCAGTACTTTAGGGTACAATGAGCAGTTCTTC.

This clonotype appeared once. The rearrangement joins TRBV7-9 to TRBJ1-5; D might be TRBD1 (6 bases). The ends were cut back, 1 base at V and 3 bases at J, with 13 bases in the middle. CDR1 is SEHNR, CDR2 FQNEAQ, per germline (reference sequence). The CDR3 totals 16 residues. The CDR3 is CASSLGQALTNQPQHF. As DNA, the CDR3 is TGTGCCAGCAGCTTAGGACAGGCCCTCACCAATCAGCCCCAGCATTTT.

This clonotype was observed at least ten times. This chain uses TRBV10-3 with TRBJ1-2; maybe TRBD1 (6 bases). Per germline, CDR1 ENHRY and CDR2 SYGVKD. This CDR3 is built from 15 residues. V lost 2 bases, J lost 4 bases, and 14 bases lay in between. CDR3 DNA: TGTGCCATCAGTGAGCAGTCCGGCAGGGGCTATGGCTACACCTTC. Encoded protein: CAISEQSGRGYGYTF.

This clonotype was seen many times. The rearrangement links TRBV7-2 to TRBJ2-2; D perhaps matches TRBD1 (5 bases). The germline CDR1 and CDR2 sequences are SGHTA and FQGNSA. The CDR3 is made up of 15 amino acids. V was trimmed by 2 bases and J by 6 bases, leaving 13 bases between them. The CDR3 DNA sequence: TGTGCCAGCAGCTTAAATGGGGCTGAATCCGGGGAGCTGTTTTTT. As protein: CASSLNGAESGELFF.

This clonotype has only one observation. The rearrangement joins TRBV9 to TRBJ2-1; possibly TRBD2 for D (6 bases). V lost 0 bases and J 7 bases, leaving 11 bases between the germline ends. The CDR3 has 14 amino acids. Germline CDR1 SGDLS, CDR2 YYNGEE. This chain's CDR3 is CASSVGGRSNEQFF. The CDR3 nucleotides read TGTGCCAGCAGCGTAGGTGGGAGGTCGAATGAGCAGTTCTTC.

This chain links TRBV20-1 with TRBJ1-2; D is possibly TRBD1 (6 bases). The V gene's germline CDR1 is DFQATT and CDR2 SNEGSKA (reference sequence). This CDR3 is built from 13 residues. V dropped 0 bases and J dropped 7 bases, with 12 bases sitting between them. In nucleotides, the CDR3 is TGCAGTGCTAGAGATAGGGGGTTTGGTGGCTACACCTTC. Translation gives CSARDRGFGGYTF.

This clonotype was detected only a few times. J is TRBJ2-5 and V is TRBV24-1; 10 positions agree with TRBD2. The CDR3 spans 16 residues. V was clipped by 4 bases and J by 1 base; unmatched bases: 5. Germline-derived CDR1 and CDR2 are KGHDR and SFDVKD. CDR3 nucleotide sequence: TGTGCCACCAGTGAGTGGACTAGCGGACTCCAAGAGACCCAGTACTTC. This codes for CATSEWTSGLQETQYF.

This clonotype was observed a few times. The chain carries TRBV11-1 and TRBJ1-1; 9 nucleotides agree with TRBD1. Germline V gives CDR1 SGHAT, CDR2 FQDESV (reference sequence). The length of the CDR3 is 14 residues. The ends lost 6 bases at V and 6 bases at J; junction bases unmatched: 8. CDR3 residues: CASSRATGGSEAFF. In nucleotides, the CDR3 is TGTGCCAGCAGTCGCGCAACAGGGGGCTCTGAAGCTTTCTTT.

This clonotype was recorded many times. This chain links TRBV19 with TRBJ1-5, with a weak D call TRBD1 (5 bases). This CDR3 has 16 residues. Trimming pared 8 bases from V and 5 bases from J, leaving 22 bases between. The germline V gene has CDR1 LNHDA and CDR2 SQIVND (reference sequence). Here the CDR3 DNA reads TGTGCCAGTTGCCCCTTGGAGGGGACCCTCTATCAGCCCCAGCATTTT. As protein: CASCPLEGTLYQPQHF.

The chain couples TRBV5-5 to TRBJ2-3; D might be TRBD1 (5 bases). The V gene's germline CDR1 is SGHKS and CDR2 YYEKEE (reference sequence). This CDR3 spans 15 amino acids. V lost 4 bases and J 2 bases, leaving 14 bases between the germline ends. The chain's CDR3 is CASSGVTVITDTQYF. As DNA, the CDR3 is TGTGCCAGCAGCGGGGTGACAGTTATCACAGATACGCAGTATTTT.

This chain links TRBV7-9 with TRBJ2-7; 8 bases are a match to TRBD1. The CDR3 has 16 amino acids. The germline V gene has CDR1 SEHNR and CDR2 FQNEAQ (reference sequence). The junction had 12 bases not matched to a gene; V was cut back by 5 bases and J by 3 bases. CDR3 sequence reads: CASSPLGGTGDYEQYF. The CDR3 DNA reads TGTGCCAGCAGCCCCCTTGGGGGGACAGGCGACTACGAGCAGTACTTC.

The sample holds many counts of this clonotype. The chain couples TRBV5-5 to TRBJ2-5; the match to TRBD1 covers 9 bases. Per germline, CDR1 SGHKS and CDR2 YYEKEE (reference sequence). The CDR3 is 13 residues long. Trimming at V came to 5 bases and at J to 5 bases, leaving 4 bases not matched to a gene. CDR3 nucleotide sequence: TGTGCCAGCAGGCCGACAGGGGGTGAGACCCAGTACTTC. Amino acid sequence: CASRPTGGETQYF.